Presented here are 24 T cell receptor beta chains from one specimen sequenced in a study of CD8+CD57+ T cells in acquired aplastic anemia. TCR beta VDJ and CDR3 profiling used genomic DNA as template. TCRdb re-called the reads through MiXCR, storing one row per CDR3 protein. This table holds about 180,000 distinct CDR3 sequences, more than 60% found once. Flow cytometry had shown expanded CD8+CD57+ cells in the patients chosen for sequencing. Sequencing used sorted CD4+, CD8+, or CD8+CD57+ T cells (not recorded which) from PBMCs. The receptor source for this set is a human donor with aplastic anemia.

The CDR3 DNA reads as TGTGCCAGCAGCTTCGCCACAACTTCACCCCTCCACTTT. Translated, it gives CASSFATTSPLHF. The chain recombines TRBV7-2 with TRBJ1-6; D unclear. The CDR3 is 13 amino acids. Germline CDR1 and CDR2: SGHTA and FQGNSA. The germline V and J ends were trimmed by 3 bases and 9 bases, with 9 bases remaining between them.

This chain connects TRBV2 to TRBJ1-2; the match to TRBD1 covers 12 bases. The CDR3 has 13 amino acids. CDR1 and CDR2 from the germline V gene are SNHLY and FYNNEI. V trimming: 7 bases; J trimming: 6 bases; junction bases outside the gene matches: 3. CDR3 sequence reads: CASTGQGANGYTF. In DNA form, the CDR3 reads TGTGCCAGCACGGGACAGGGGGCGAATGGCTACACCTTC. Together with reference TRBV2 and TRBJ1-2, the CDR3 gives the full variable domain: EPEVTQTPSHQVTQMGQEVILRCVPISNHLYFYWYRQILGQKVEFLVSFYNNEISEKSEIFDDQFSVERPDGSNFTLKIRSTKLEDSAMYFCASTGQGANGYTFGSGTRLTVV.

This clonotype has just a few counts. The chain carries TRBV7-8 and TRBJ1-5, with a tentative D call TRBD1 (6 bases). V gave up 2 bases and J gave up 6 bases, with 11 bases separating them. The CDR3 spans 14 residues. CDR1 is SGHVS and CDR2 is FQNEAQ in the germline V gene. CDR3: CASSLYAGVQPQHF. The CDR3 coding sequence is TGTGCCAGCAGCTTATACGCAGGGGTTCAGCCCCAGCATTTT.

The J gene is TRBJ2-1, the V gene TRBV20-1; TRBD2 agrees at 8 bases. The CDR3 extends over 16 amino acids. Germline loops: CDR1 DFQATT, CDR2 SNEGSKA (reference sequence). V lost 0 bases to trimming and J lost 2 bases; unmatched junction nucleotides: 6. The CDR3 nucleotides read TGCAGTGCTAGAGATTCCTCGCGGGAGGCCTACAATGAGCAGTTCTTC. Amino acid sequence: CSARDSSREAYNEQFF.

A word on this clonotype: It may be a read error: a sequence one base away is much more abundant. The chain employs TRBV20-1 and TRBJ2-1; D may match TRBD1 or TRBD2 (5 bases each). CDR1 is DFQATT and CDR2 is SNEGSKA in the germline V gene (reference sequence). The CDR3 runs 16 residues. CDR3: CSARDHGRRGRNEQFF. Written as DNA, the CDR3 is TGCAGTGCTAGAGATCATGGGAGACGGGGCAGGAATGAGCAATTCTTC.

For this clonotype: Just one base apart from a much larger clone, this may be a read error. This sequence joins TRBV13 and TRBJ2-3, with 13 nucleotides matching TRBD2. The CDR3 extends over 17 amino acids. Germline CDR1 is PRHDT and CDR2 is FYEKMQ (reference sequence). Written as DNA, the CDR3 is TGTGCCAGCAGCTCCACTAGCGGGGGGGAATTCACAGATACGCGGTATTTT. It encodes CASSSTSGGEFTDTRYF.

CDR3 sequence (DNA): TGTGCCAGCAGTACTCGAGGTGGCGAGCAGTACTTC. This encodes CASSTRGGEQYF. V gene TRBV6-5 combines with J gene TRBJ2-7; no reliable D call. The length of the CDR3 is 12 residues. Germline V gene sequence: CDR1 MNHEY, CDR2 SVGAGI. V shed 5 bases and J shed 6 bases, with 11 bases lying between them.

This clonotype was observed a few times. The V and J genes are TRBV10-3 and TRBJ2-3, with D possibly TRBD2 on 6 matching bases. The V and J ends lost 4 bases and 4 bases respectively, with 9 bases between them. The CDR3 totals 13 residues. Germline CDR1 ENHRY, CDR2 SYGVKD. CDR3 amino acids: CAISGAGPDTQYF. CDR3 in DNA: TGTGCCATCAGTGGCGCGGGGCCAGATACGCAGTATTTT.

In this sample, this clonotype turned up a few times. The V and J genes are TRBV7-8 and TRBJ2-1, with D perhaps matching TRBD1 or TRBD2 (6 bases each). V lost 5 bases, J lost 8 bases, and 10 bases lay in between. In germline, CDR1 is SGHVS, CDR2 FQNEAQ. This CDR3 has 12 residues. The CDR3 DNA follows: TGTGCCAGCAGCCTAAGGGGGGATGAGCAGTTCTTC. Translated: CASSLRGDEQFF.

The rearrangement links TRBV2 to TRBJ2-7; TRBD2 matches 8 bases. The germline gives CDR1 SNHLY, CDR2 FYNNEI. The CDR3 length is 14 residues. The CDR3 nucleotides are TGTGCTATTATCGCACGGGGGGGGCCTTACGAGCAGTACTTC. Residues: CAIIARGGPYEQYF.

The chain recombines TRBV9 with TRBJ2-3, with TRBD2 matching 10 bases. The germline CDR1 and CDR2 sequences are SGDLS and YYNGEE. With V trimmed by 8 bases and J by 4 bases, 4 bases remained unmatched. The CDR3 consists of 13 residues. The CDR3 DNA sequence: TGTGCCAGTGAGCGGGGGGGGGCAGATACGCAGTATTTT. Its translation: CASERGGADTQYF. The full variable domain, its missing parts supplied by reference TRBV9 and TRBJ2-3, is DSGVTQTPKHLITATGQRVTLRCSPRSGDLSVYWYQQSLDQGLQFLIQYYNGEERAKGNILERFSAQQFPDLHSELNLSSLELGDSALYFCASERGGADTQYFGPGTRLTVL.

Points on this clonotype: One end of the junction varies from germline; a read error may be responsible. The chain carries TRBV2 and TRBJ1-6; 8 nucleotides line up with TRBD1. Per the germline V gene, CDR1 is SNHLY and CDR2 is FYNNEI. This CDR3 has 16 residues. The CDR3 is CAGSEWTGSNNSPLHF. In nucleotides, the CDR3 is TGTGCCGGCAGTGAGTGGACAGGGAGTAATAATTCACCCCTCCACTTT.

The chain employs TRBV25-1 and TRBJ1-2; D might be TRBD1 (6 bases). V was cut by 6 bases and J by 8 bases, with 13 bases left in between. CDR3 length: 12 amino acids. Germline CDR1 and CDR2: MGHDK and SYGVNS. For the CDR3, the DNA is TGTGCCAGCAGGGACAGCGAAAGGGGCTACACCTTC. It codes for CASRDSERGYTF.

This clonotype has more than one count but fewer than ten. The V gene is TRBV12-3 or TRBV12-4, the J gene TRBJ2-1; 7 bases align to TRBD2. Trimming removed 6 bases from V and 3 bases from J; junction bases left unmatched: 2. This CDR3 spans 13 amino acids. This chain's CDR3 is CASSLADYNEQFF. The CDR3 bases are TGTGCCAGCAGCCTAGCGGACTACAATGAGCAGTTCTTC.

V and J are TRBV6-4 and TRBJ2-3; maybe TRBD2 (5 bases). Germline V gene lookup returns CDR1 MRHNA and CDR2 SNTAGT. The V end was cut by 6 bases, the J end by 6 bases, with 19 bases between. This CDR3 has 15 residues. The CDR3 reads CASSQTLAGSDTQYF. CDR3 nucleotide sequence: TGTGCCAGCAGCCAGACCCTGGCGGGTTCGGATACGCAGTATTTT.

Notes on this clonotype: The conserved phenylalanine or tryptophan normally closing the CDR3 is absent here, so this likely arose from a read error. No DNA is shown, since the ends of the CDR3 on it are uncertain; the CDR3 is the one TCRdb lists. The chain uses TRBV11-3 and TRBJ1-1. From germline, CDR1 is SGHNT and CDR2 YENEEA. The length of the CDR3 is 8 amino acids, counting both ends. The CDR3 region is CASSPKSG.

This clonotype was found a few times. This sequence joins TRBV4-1 and TRBJ1-4; D not certain. Germline loops: CDR1 MGHRA, CDR2 YSYEKL. This CDR3 has 15 residues. Between the trimmed V and J ends, which lost 0 bases and 6 bases, there was a span of 11 bases. The CDR3, as DNA: TGCGCCAGCAGCCAAGAAAGTCGGCGTTATGAAAAACTGTTTTTT. It codes for CASSQESRRYEKLFF.

J is TRBJ2-2 and V is TRBV10-3; the D gene is possibly TRBD1 (6 bases). The CDR3 runs to 14 residues. The germline V and J ends were trimmed by 11 bases and 1 base, with 14 bases remaining between them. Per germline, CDR1 ENHRY and CDR2 SYGVKD. The CDR3 DNA reads TGTGCCTCCGCAACAGGGATGAACACCGGGGAGCTGTTTTTT. This encodes CASATGMNTGELFF.

This chain joins TRBV10-2 and TRBJ2-3; D is ambiguous. The CDR3 is 13 residues long. Per germline, CDR1 WSHSY and CDR2 SAAADI. The V end lost 7 bases, the J end lost 3 bases, and 11 bases lay between the germline ends. This chain's CDR3 is CASNPTVTDTQYF. CDR3 sequence (DNA): TGCGCCAGCAATCCTACAGTGACAGATACGCAGTATTTT.

V gene TRBV20-1 combines with J gene TRBJ2-3; TRBD2 matches 13 bases. The CDR3 extends over 18 amino acids. Trimming at V came to 0 bases and at J to 1 base, leaving 7 bases not matched to a gene. Germline values: CDR1 DFQATT, CDR2 SNEGSKA (reference sequence). The CDR3 spells CSARDYPGTSGGTDTQYF. CDR3 nucleotide sequence: TGCAGTGCTAGAGATTATCCGGGGACTAGCGGGGGCACAGATACGCAGTATTTT.

The chain joins TRBV25-1 to TRBJ1-1; TRBD1 aligns across 7 bases. CDR1 and CDR2 from the germline V gene are MGHDK and SYGVNS. The ends lost 3 bases at V and 7 bases at J; junction bases unmatched: 8. This CDR3 contains 14 residues. Here the CDR3 reads CASSDLGGEDEAFF. CDR3 coding DNA: TGTGCCAGCAGTGATTTAGGGGGCGAAGATGAAGCTTTCTTT.

The chain links TRBV10-1 to TRBJ2-5; unclear D gene. Germline CDR1 and CDR2: WNHNN and SYGVQD (reference sequence). Deletions cut 6 bases from V and 4 bases from J, with 12 bases between. The CDR3 runs 13 residues. The CDR3 sequence is CASRRAPTETQYF. Here the CDR3 DNA reads TGCGCCAGCAGACGAGCCCCCACAGAGACCCAGTACTTC.

The sample holds many counts of this clonotype. The chain carries TRBV7-9 and TRBJ1-2; 7 positions match TRBD1. V shed 4 bases and J 0 bases; nucleotides not matched to a gene: 11. Germline V gene lookup returns CDR1 SEHNR and CDR2 FQNEAQ (reference sequence). The CDR3 runs 17 residues. The CDR3 DNA sequence: TGTGCCAGCAGCTCCATCAGACAGGGCTCGACTAACTATGGCTACACCTTC. Encoded protein: CASSSIRQGSTNYGYTF. Based on the CDR3 plus reference TRBV7-9 and TRBJ1-2, the full variable domain is DTGVSQNPRHKITKRGQNVTFRCDPISEHNRLYWYRQTLGQGPEFLTYFQNEAQLEKSRLLSDRFSAERPKGSFSTLEIQRTEQGDSAMYLCASSSIRQGSTNYGYTFGSGTRLTVV.

V is TRBV7-2 and J is TRBJ2-3, with 10 bases lining up with TRBD2. CDR1 SGHTA and CDR2 FQGNSA come from the germline V gene. The CDR3 extends over 15 amino acids. V lost 6 bases and J lost 9; bases outside the gene matches: 12. The CDR3 DNA reads TGTGCCAGCAGTCCAGGAGCGGGAGGGCGTGGAACGCAGTATTTT. It is translated as CASSPGAGGRGTQYF.